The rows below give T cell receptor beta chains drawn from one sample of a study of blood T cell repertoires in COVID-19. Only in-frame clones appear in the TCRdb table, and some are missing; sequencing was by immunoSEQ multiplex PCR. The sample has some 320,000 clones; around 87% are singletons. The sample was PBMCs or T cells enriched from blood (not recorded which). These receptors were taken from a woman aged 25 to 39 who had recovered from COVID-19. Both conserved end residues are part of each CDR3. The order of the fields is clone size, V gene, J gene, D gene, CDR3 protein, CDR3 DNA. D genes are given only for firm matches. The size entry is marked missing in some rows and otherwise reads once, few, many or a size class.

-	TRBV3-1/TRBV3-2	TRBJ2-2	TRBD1	CASSHIHGTGQTGELFF	TGTGCCAGCAGCCATATTCACGGGACAGGGCAAACCGGGGAGCTGTTTTTT
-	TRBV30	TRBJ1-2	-	CAWSVWGGGYTF	TGTGCCTGGAGTGTCTGGGGCGGAGGCTACACCTTC
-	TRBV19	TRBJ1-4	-	CASSTVGGSNEKLFF	TGTGCCAGTAGTACGGTCGGGGGATCTAATGAAAAACTGTTTTTT
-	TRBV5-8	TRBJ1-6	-	CASSLQGLNSPLHF	TGTGCCAGCAGCTTGCAGGGATTAAATTCACCCCTCCACTTT
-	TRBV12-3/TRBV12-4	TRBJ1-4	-	CASSPKANEKLFF	TGTGCCAGCAGCCCTAAAGCTAATGAAAAACTGTTTTTT
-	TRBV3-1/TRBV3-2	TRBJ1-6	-	CASSQTGNSPLHF	TGTGCCAGCAGCCAGACAGGCAATTCACCCCTCCACTTT
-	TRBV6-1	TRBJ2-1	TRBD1	CASSEAGGINEQFF	TGTGCCAGCAGTGAAGCAGGGGGCATTAATGAGCAGTTCTTC
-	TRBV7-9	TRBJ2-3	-	CASSLVRGGNTDTQYF	TGTGCCAGCAGCTTAGTCCGCGGCGGAAACACAGATACGCAGTATTTT
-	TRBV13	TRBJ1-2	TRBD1	CASSSYRGPNYGYTF	TGTGCCAGCAGCTCCTACAGGGGGCCCAACTATGGCTACACCTTC
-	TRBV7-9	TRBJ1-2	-	CASRDGSNYGYTF	TGTGCCAGCCGAGACGGGTCAAACTATGGCTACACCTTC
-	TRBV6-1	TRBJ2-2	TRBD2	CASSGHPSGGAGELFF	TGTGCCAGCAGTGGACACCCGAGCGGGGGGGCCGGGGAGCTGTTTTTT
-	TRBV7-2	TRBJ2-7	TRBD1	CASSLQGQAYEQYF	TGTGCCAGCAGCTTACAGGGACAGGCCTACGAGCAGTACTTC
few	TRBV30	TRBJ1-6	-	CAWSVGLLASPLHF	TGTGCCTGGAGTGTAGGATTATTAGCTTCACCCCTCCACTTT
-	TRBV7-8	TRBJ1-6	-	CASSLGSTPLHF	TGTGCCAGCAGCTTGGGCAGCACACCCCTCCACTTT
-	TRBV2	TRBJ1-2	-	CASSRDTWGF	TGTGCCAGCAGTCGGGACACCTGGGGCTTC
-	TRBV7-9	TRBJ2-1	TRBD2	CASSPREGGAAFNEQFF	TGTGCCAGCAGCCCCCGGGAGGGCGGGGCCGCCTTCAATGAGCAGTTCTTC
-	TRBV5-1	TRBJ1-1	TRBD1	CASSRTGRNTEAFF	TGCGCCAGCAGCAGGACAGGGAGGAACACTGAAGCTTTCTTT
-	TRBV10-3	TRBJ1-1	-	CAISTGSTEAFF	TGTGCCATCAGTACAGGGAGCACTGAAGCTTTCTTT
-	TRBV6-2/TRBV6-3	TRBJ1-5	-	CASSQGQPQHF	TGTGCCAGCAGTCAGGGTCAGCCCCAGCATTTT
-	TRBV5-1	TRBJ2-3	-	CASSRGSTDTQYF	TGCGCCAGCAGCCGGGGGAGTACAGATACGCAGTATTTT
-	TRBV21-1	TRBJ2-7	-	CASSKTGVYEYEQYF	TGTGCCAGCAGCAAAACAGGGGTTTATGAGTACGAGCAGTACTTC
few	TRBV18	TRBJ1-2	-	CASSPRGNGGYTF	TGTGCCAGCTCACCAAGGGGTAACGGTGGCTACACCTTC
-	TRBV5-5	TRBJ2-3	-	CASSLTFGRGIGTDTQYF	TGTGCCAGCAGCTTGACATTTGGACGGGGGATCGGCACAGATACGCAGTATTTT
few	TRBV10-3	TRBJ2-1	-	CAISGTGGQYNEQFF	TGTGCCATCAGTGGAACGGGGGGCCAATACAATGAGCAGTTCTTC
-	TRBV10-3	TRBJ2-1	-	CAISEGGRINEQFF	TGTGCCATCAGTGAGGGGGGCCGGATCAATGAGCAGTTCTTC
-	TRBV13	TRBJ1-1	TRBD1	CASSNNRGTEAFF	TGTGCCAGCAGTAATAACAGGGGCACTGAAGCTTTCTTT
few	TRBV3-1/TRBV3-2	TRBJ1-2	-	CASSQGPGQAAGPLGGYTF	TGTGCCAGCAGCCAAGGCCCCGGTCAGGCGGCGGGTCCCCTGGGTGGCTACACCTTC
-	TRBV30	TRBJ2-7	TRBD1	CAWRRDRDYEQYF	TGTGCCTGGAGAAGGGACAGGGACTACGAGCAGTACTTC
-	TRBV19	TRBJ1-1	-	CASTPETGRMNTEAFF	TGTGCCAGTACCCCAGAAACAGGGCGCATGAACACTGAAGCTTTCTTT
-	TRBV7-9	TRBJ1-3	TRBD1	CASSRTGDRNTIYF	TGTGCCAGCAGCCGGACAGGAGATCGAAACACCATATATTTT
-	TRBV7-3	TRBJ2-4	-	CASSSDGRAKNIQYF	TGTGCCAGCAGCTCTGACGGGAGAGCCAAAAACATTCAGTACTTC
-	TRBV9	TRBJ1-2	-	CASSVGRGKYYGYTF	TGTGCCAGCAGCGTAGGTAGAGGAAAATACTATGGCTACACCTTC
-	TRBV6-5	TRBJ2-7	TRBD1	CASSDRVLSEQYF	TGTGCCAGCAGCGACAGGGTCTTGAGCGAGCAGTACTTC
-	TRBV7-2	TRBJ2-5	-	CASSLAYLGGGTQYF	TGTGCCAGCAGCTTAGCTTATCTGGGGGGAGGGACCCAGTACTTC
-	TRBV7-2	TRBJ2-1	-	CASSLGPWANEQFF	TGTGCCAGCAGCTTAGGCCCTTGGGCGAATGAGCAGTTCTTC
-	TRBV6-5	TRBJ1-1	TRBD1	CASTPPGQEAFF	TGTGCCAGCACCCCGCCGGGACAGGAAGCTTTCTTT
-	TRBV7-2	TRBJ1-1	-	CASSLVSRVTEAFF	TGTGCCAGCAGCTTAGTAAGCAGGGTCACTGAAGCTTTCTTT
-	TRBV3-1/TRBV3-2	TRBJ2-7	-	CASSQDLVATERISYEQYF	TGTGCCAGCAGCCAAGACCTGGTGGCGACGGAGAGAATATCCTACGAGCAGTACTTC
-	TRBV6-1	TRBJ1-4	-	CASSERGRREKLFF	TGTGCCAGCAGTGAAAGAGGGAGACGCGAAAAACTGTTTTTT
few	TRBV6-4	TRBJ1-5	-	CASRPLCCQPQHF	TGTGCCAGCAGACCACTTTGTTGTCAGCCCCAGCATTTT